The clone carrying this T cell receptor (beta chain) came up a few times. Its antigen is undetermined. The data originate from a study of T cell repertoires in cytomegalovirus infection. Across the study: Carrying CMV and the relevant HLA type showed in public TCR beta signatures.

From the reads, TCRdb called clonotypes with MiXCR, one entry per CDR3 protein. Counted here are 150,000 or so distinct CDR3 sequences, about 25% occurring once; the ten biggest clones make up roughly 9.7%. Study-wide results and caveats: It was HLA-C-restricted CMV-specific TCR beta clonotypes that dominated the response ex vivo.

Sequencing input: PBMCs. The origin of this receptor is a human donor in good health (CMV status not recorded). Some clones in this sample may be carry-over from other donors' samples.

CDR3 DNA: TGCAGTGCTAGAGAAGGCGGGAGGGACACCGGGGAGCTGTTTTTT. It encodes CSAREGGRDTGELFF. This chain uses TRBV20-1 with TRBJ2-2; 9 nucleotides match TRBD2. CDR3 length: 15 amino acids. Germline CDR1 and CDR2: DFQATT and SNEGSKA (reference sequence). The V segment lost 0 bases and the J segment 3 bases; nucleotides outside the gene matches: 2.